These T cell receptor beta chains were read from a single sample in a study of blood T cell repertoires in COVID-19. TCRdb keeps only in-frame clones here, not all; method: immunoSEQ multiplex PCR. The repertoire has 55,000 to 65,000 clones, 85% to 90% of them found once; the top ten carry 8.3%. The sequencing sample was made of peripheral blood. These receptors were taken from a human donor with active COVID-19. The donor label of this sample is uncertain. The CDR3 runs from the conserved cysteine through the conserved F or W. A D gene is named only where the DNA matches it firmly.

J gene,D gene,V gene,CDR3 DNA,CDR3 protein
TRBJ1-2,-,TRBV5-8,TGTGCCAGCAGCTTGGGCAGATCTAACTATGGCTACACCTTC,CASSLGRSNYGYTF
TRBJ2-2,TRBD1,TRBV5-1,TGCGCCAGCAGCTTGGGGGCAGGGGGCACCGGGGAGCTGTTTTTT,CASSLGAGGTGELFF
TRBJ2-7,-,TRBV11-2,TGTGCCAGCAGCTTAGCATTGTTAACTAGCAGCCACGAGCAGTACTTC,CASSLALLTSSHEQYF
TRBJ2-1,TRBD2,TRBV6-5,TGTGCCAGCAGCAGAGGACTAGCGGGGAATGAGCAGTTCTTC,CASSRGLAGNEQFF
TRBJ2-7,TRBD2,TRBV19,TGTGCCACCTCTCCTAGCGGAGTCCCTACCTACGAGCAGTACTTC,CATSPSGVPTYEQYF
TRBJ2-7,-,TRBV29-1,TGCAGCGCGGGGACTTCCTACGAGCAGTACTTC,CSAGTSYEQYF
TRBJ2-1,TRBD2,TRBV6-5,TGTGCCAGCAGTTACTCTAGCGGGAGAGGGTATGAGCAGTTCTTC,CASSYSSGRGYEQFF
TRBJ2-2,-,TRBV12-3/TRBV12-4,TGTGCCAGCAGTTTACGACAAGCGGAGCTGTTTTTT,CASSLRQAELFF
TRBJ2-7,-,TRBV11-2,TGTGCCAGCAGCCTAACAGGGACGGCGTACTACGAGCAGTACTTC,CASSLTGTAYYEQYF
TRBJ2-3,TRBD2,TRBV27,TGTGCCAGCAGGATTAGCGGGAGCTATTACCAGGGGGATACGCAGTATTTT,CASRISGSYYQGDTQYF